This TCR beta chain was obtained from a study of CD8+ T cells in alopecia areata. General study findings and limits: Tissue-resident alphabeta T cells belonging to normal skin likewise get sequenced within scalp specimens. Clonality exceeded that of normal scalp in lesional scalp, most notably in alopecia totalis/universalis.

Germline values: CDR1 GTSNPN, CDR2 SVGIG (reference sequence). The CDR3 is 15 amino acids. The V and J ends lost 2 bases and 6 bases respectively, with 17 bases between them. Reverse transcription of extracted RNA yielded cDNA, which provided the sequencing template. Using immunoSEQ multiplex PCR, the repertoire was profiled, and TCRdb retains in-frame clones only, with some absent. The top ten hold around 38% of the sample, which has fewer than 40,000 clones, roughly 53% seen once. This clone showed up just a few times. Its target is not known. Peripheral blood and lesional scalp punch biopsies were taken from alopecia areata patients.

Sequencing was carried out using NKG2D-high CD8+ T cells sorted from blood. This chain connects TRBV30 to TRBJ2-1, with D tentatively TRBD1 or TRBD2 (6 bases each). The TCR sequence derives from a human donor with alopecia areata. CDR3 residues: CAWSLETRQVNEQFF. The CDR3, as DNA: TGTGCCTGGAGTTTAGAGACTAGACAGGTCAATGAGCAGTTCTTC. The full variable domain, completed using reference TRBV30 and TRBJ2-1, is SQTIHQWPATLVQPVGSPLSLECTVEGTSNPNLYWYRQAAGRGLQLLFYSVGIGQISSEVPQNLSASRPQDRQFILSSKKLLLSDSGFYLCAWSLETRQVNEQFFGPGTRLTVL.